Listed here is a single TCR beta chain. Its antigen is currently unknown. This record belongs to a study of Graves' ophthalmopathy and Graves' hyperthyroidism. Study-level information: Pretreatment peripheral blood was obtained at initial diagnosis.

Study-wide points: Ophthalmopathy progression prediction by the model yielded a sensitivity of about 71% and a specificity of less than 75%.

From RNA, the CDR3 regions of TCR beta chains were amplified and sequenced. First-round RT-PCR relied on HTBI primers, and a second-round multiplex PCR came next. TCRdb re-called the multiplex PCR reads through MiXCR, storing one row per CDR3 protein. Altogether about 210,000 distinct CDR3 sequences are present, about 32% being singletons, with the ten largest covering 9.1%. Moderate-to-severe activity, with CAS ≥3, NOSPECS ≥4 and duration under 3 months, characterized the donors with ophthalmopathy. Certain patients, namely those with other autoimmune diseases, uncontrolled infections, pregnancy or lactation, were excluded. Germline lookup yields CDR1 MNHNS and CDR2 SASEGT. Trimming shortened V by 8 bases and J by 8 bases, and 15 bases separated the two germline ends. The CDR3 is made up of 12 amino acids.

Source material: peripheral blood. The chain is built from TRBV6-1 and TRBJ1-2; D gene uncertain. The TCR was taken from a man aged 45-65 years with Graves' ophthalmopathy. In nucleotides, the CDR3 is TGTGCCAGCGACAAGGACCGGTCGGGCTACACCTTC. Protein sequence: CASDKDRSGYTF.